Listed below are T cell receptor beta chains from one sample, sequenced in a study of PD-1 blockade in classical Hodgkin lymphoma. Data came from immunoSEQ multiplex PCR; TCRdb stores just in-frame clones and leaves some out. The data contain about 94,000 clones, 89% of them singletons. The sample was peripheral blood mononuclear cells (PBMCs), taken before the second cycle of nivolumab. All receptors come from a human donor with classical Hodgkin lymphoma. Each CDR3 is given with its conserved first and last residue. Fields, in order: D gene, V gene, clone size, J gene, CDR3 DNA, CDR3 protein. The D gene is left open where the match is weak. Clone size is given for some rows only: seen once, a few or many times, or a class if the clone is expanded.

d_gene: TRBD1
v_gene: TRBV6-5
abundance: -
j_gene: TRBJ2-7
CDR3nt: TGTGCCAGCAGCCGACAGGGGAGCTCCTACGAGCAGTACTTC
CDR3aa: CASSRQGSSYEQYF

d_gene: TRBD2
v_gene: TRBV27
abundance: once
j_gene: TRBJ2-7
CDR3nt: TGTGCCAGCAGTTTCTTTTCCAGCGGGAGCCTCGTGCAGTACTTC
CDR3aa: CASSFFSSGSLVQYF

d_gene: -
v_gene: TRBV10-2
abundance: once
j_gene: TRBJ2-7
CDR3nt: TGCGCCAGCAGTGAGGCGGGGGCGGCGAGAGAGCAGTACTTC
CDR3aa: CASSEAGAAREQYF

d_gene: -
v_gene: TRBV6-5
abundance: -
j_gene: TRBJ1-6
CDR3nt: TGTGCCAGCAGTTACGGGGGTACCAATTCACCCCTCCACTTT
CDR3aa: CASSYGGTNSPLHF

d_gene: -
v_gene: TRBV6-5
abundance: -
j_gene: TRBJ2-3
CDR3nt: TGTGCCAGCAGTTACCAAAAGGGCGGCACAGATACGCAGTATTTT
CDR3aa: CASSYQKGGTDTQYF

d_gene: TRBD2
v_gene: TRBV28
abundance: -
j_gene: TRBJ2-7
CDR3nt: TGTGCCAGCAGTTCGGGGGGATCCTACGAGCAGTACTTC
CDR3aa: CASSSGGSYEQYF

d_gene: TRBD1
v_gene: TRBV5-1
abundance: -
j_gene: TRBJ2-1
CDR3nt: TGCGCCAGCAGCTTGGAGGGGACAGGGTACAATGAGCAGTTCTTC
CDR3aa: CASSLEGTGYNEQFF

d_gene: TRBD1
v_gene: TRBV9
abundance: -
j_gene: TRBJ2-3
CDR3nt: TGTGCCAGCTCCAGGGGGCCCCTCACAGATACGCAGTATTTT
CDR3aa: CASSRGPLTDTQYF

d_gene: -
v_gene: TRBV6-1
abundance: -
j_gene: TRBJ2-2
CDR3nt: TGTGCCAGCAGTGTCGGTACCGGGGAGCTGTTTTTT
CDR3aa: CASSVGTGELFF

d_gene: TRBD1
v_gene: TRBV7-9
abundance: -
j_gene: TRBJ2-7
CDR3nt: TGTGCCAGCAGCTTATCCCGGGACAGGCAAGGGTACGAGCAGTACTTC
CDR3aa: CASSLSRDRQGYEQYF

d_gene: -
v_gene: TRBV5-6
abundance: -
j_gene: TRBJ1-2
CDR3nt: TGTGCCAGCAGCTTGGTCGGGACCAACCCGGGCTACACCTTC
CDR3aa: CASSLVGTNPGYTF

d_gene: TRBD2
v_gene: TRBV6-6
abundance: few
j_gene: TRBJ2-7
CDR3nt: TGTGCCAGCAGTCCCTCACTCGGGGGGTACGAGCAGTACTTC
CDR3aa: CASSPSLGGYEQYF

d_gene: -
v_gene: TRBV10-3
abundance: -
j_gene: TRBJ1-2
CDR3nt: TGTGCCATCAGTGAGTCGATGGGGTATGGCTACACCTTC
CDR3aa: CAISESMGYGYTF

d_gene: TRBD1
v_gene: TRBV4-1
abundance: -
j_gene: TRBJ1-1
CDR3nt: TGCGCCAGCAGCCGAACAGGGGGCACTGAAGCTTTCTTT
CDR3aa: CASSRTGGTEAFF

d_gene: TRBD1
v_gene: TRBV18
abundance: -
j_gene: TRBJ1-4
CDR3nt: TGTGCCAGCTCACCACCTTCGACAGGGAATGAAAAACTGTTTTTT
CDR3aa: CASSPPSTGNEKLFF

d_gene: TRBD2
v_gene: TRBV9
abundance: -
j_gene: TRBJ2-7
CDR3nt: TGTGCCAGCAGCCTAGCGGGAGGGGCCTACGAGCAGTACTTC
CDR3aa: CASSLAGGAYEQYF

d_gene: -
v_gene: TRBV20-1
abundance: -
j_gene: TRBJ2-3
CDR3nt: TGCAGTGCTAGAGCTGGGGATACGCAGTATTTT
CDR3aa: CSARAGDTQYF

d_gene: TRBD2
v_gene: TRBV6-6
abundance: few
j_gene: TRBJ2-1
CDR3nt: TGTGCCAGCAGTTTAGCGGGGGCCCTCTACAATGAGCAGTTCTTC
CDR3aa: CASSLAGALYNEQFF

d_gene: -
v_gene: TRBV10-1
abundance: -
j_gene: TRBJ1-1
CDR3nt: TGCGCCAGCAGTGAGTCGCGGCATATGAACACTGAAGCTTTCTTT
CDR3aa: CASSESRHMNTEAFF

d_gene: -
v_gene: TRBV18
abundance: -
j_gene: TRBJ1-1
CDR3nt: TGTGCCAGCTCACAATCAGGTTGGACTGAAGCTTTCTTT
CDR3aa: CASSQSGWTEAFF